The 12 T cell receptor beta chains in this list originate from one sample, sequenced in a study of CD8+CD57+ T cells in acquired aplastic anemia. Patients selected for sequencing had displayed CD8+CD57+ cell expansion by flow cytometry. Genomic DNA, the template, was used for profiling of the TCR beta VDJ and CDR3. Using its own MiXCR run on the reads, TCRdb lists one record per CDR3 protein. Of about half a million distinct CDR3 sequences detected, around 30% appear once; the ten largest clones hold less than 0.85%. Sequencing was performed on sorted CD4+, CD8+, or CD8+CD57+ T cells (not recorded which) from PBMCs. The receptors stem from a human donor with aplastic anemia.

The chain joins TRBV7-2 to TRBJ2-1; maybe TRBD1 (6 bases). CDR1 is SGHTA and CDR2 is FQGNSA in the germline V gene. The V end was cut by 11 bases, the J end by 12 bases, with 17 bases between. The CDR3 has 11 residues. CDR3 protein: CAGGPDRVQFF. The CDR3 region has the DNA TGTGCCGGCGGCCCGGACAGAGTGCAGTTCTTC.

This chain links TRBV9 with TRBJ1-2; D remains unclear. CDR1 SGDLS and CDR2 YYNGEE come from the germline V gene. Trimming shortened V by 0 bases and J by 3 bases, and 6 bases separated the two germline ends. The CDR3 spans 13 residues. Here the CDR3 reads CASSVGRYYGYTF. CDR3 coding DNA: TGTGCCAGCAGCGTAGGAAGATACTATGGCTACACCTTC.

This clonotype was observed a few times. A read error is possible here, since a much larger clone lies one base away. The chain employs TRBV5-1 and TRBJ1-2, with a possible D match to TRBD1 (5 bases). CDR3 length: 16 amino acids. Germline V gene sequence: CDR1 SGHRS, CDR2 YFSETQ. Trimming removed 4 bases at V and 3 bases at J, with 19 bases between. CDR3 in DNA: TGCGCCAGCAGCGCAGAACGGGGGAAGGGTGACTATGGCTACACCTTC. The encoded protein is CASSAERGKGDYGYTF.

Many counts were recorded for this clonotype. The chain has TRBV20-1 and TRBJ2-5; D is uncertain. CDR3 length equals 14 residues. Germline loops: CDR1 DFQATT, CDR2 SNEGSKA (reference sequence). The ends were cut back, 3 bases at V and 4 bases at J, with 15 bases in the middle. CDR3 bases: TGCAGTGCTAGGGTTCCTGAACATGTAGAGACCCAGTACTTC. As protein: CSARVPEHVETQYF.

This clonotype was observed many times. The chain joins TRBV6-5 to TRBJ1-6; D is ambiguous. The ends were cut back, 2 bases at V and 6 bases at J, with 2 bases in the middle. There are 12 residues in the CDR3. Germline V gene lookup returns CDR1 MNHEY and CDR2 SVGAGI. CDR3: CASSYLNSPLHF. CDR3 bases: TGTGCCAGCAGTTACCTTAATTCACCCCTCCACTTT.

This clonotype has a handful of counts. The V and J genes are TRBV20-1 and TRBJ2-1, with D unresolved. The CDR3 loop spans 16 amino acids. Trimming removed 3 bases at V and 6 bases at J, with 21 bases between. CDR1 is DFQATT, CDR2 SNEGSKA, per germline (reference sequence). The CDR3 DNA sequence: TGCAGTGCTAGCGCGGTAGGCCCCCTCCTTACCAATGAGCAGTTCTTC. Translated, it gives CSASAVGPLLTNEQFF.

On this clonotype: At one end the junction does not follow the germline gene, possibly because of a read error. V usage is TRBV10-3 and J usage is TRBJ2-7; maybe TRBD1 (5 bases). The CDR3 sequence is 15 residues long. The germline V gene encodes CDR1 ENHRY and CDR2 SYGVKD. The CDR3 DNA sequence: TGTGCCAGCAGTAACCAACAGGCAGTTTCCTACGAGCAGTACTTC. It codes for CASSNQQAVSYEQYF.

The V and J genes are TRBV19 and TRBJ2-1; 7 bases align to TRBD2. The CDR3 totals 16 residues. Germline-derived CDR1 and CDR2 are LNHDA and SQIVND (reference sequence). The V and J ends lost 1 base and 1 base, in that order; junction bases with no gene match: 4. The CDR3 loop is CASSIVGGGSYNEQFF. The CDR3 bases are TGTGCCAGTAGTATAGTTGGGGGGGGATCCTACAATGAGCAGTTCTTC.

This clonotype was detected many times. This chain joins TRBV20-1 and TRBJ1-2; possible D gene TRBD1, 5 bases. Germline values: CDR1 DFQATT, CDR2 SNEGSKA (reference sequence). V was clipped by 4 bases and J by 0 bases, with 15 bases between them. The CDR3 spans 15 residues. The CDR3 here is CSATLQGLTNYGYTF. The CDR3 DNA is TGCAGTGCTACTCTGCAGGGCCTTACTAACTATGGCTACACCTTC.

This chain uses TRBV2 with TRBJ2-7, with 9 positions matching TRBD1. This CDR3 comprises 13 residues. Per the germline V gene, CDR1 is SNHLY and CDR2 is FYNNEI. The junction had 8 bases not matched to a gene; V was cut back by 8 bases and J by 6 bases. The CDR3 region has the DNA TGTGCCAGCGGAGACAGGGGGGCCTCCGAGCAGTACTTC. This translates into CASGDRGASEQYF.

The chain recombines TRBV9 with TRBJ2-1; tentative D call: TRBD1 (6 bases). The CDR3 sequence is 15 residues long. Trimming took 0 bases from V and 4 from J, leaving 11 bases between them. CDR1 is SGDLS, CDR2 YYNGEE, per germline. The CDR3 reads CASSVEGVGYNEQFF. CDR3 nucleotide sequence: TGTGCCAGCAGCGTAGAGGGGGTTGGTTACAATGAGCAGTTCTTC. Together with reference TRBV9 and TRBJ2-1, the CDR3 gives the full variable domain: DSGVTQTPKHLITATGQRVTLRCSPRSGDLSVYWYQQSLDQGLQFLIQYYNGEERAKGNILERFSAQQFPDLHSELNLSSLELGDSALYFCASSVEGVGYNEQFFGPGTRLTVL.

In this sample, this clonotype turned up many times. The J gene is TRBJ1-5, the V gene TRBV5-1; the D gene is possibly TRBD1 (6 bases). Trimming shortened V by 3 bases and J by 0 bases, and 10 bases separated the two germline ends. The CDR3 totals 15 residues. Looked up from germline, CDR1 is SGHRS and CDR2 is YFSETQ. CDR3 sequence reads: CASSSGTHSNQPQHF. The CDR3 DNA is TGCGCCAGCAGCTCCGGGACACATAGCAATCAGCCCCAGCATTTT.